This T cell receptor beta chain was sequenced during a study of beta chain features in type 1 diabetes. Across the whole study: The samples had around 98 million sorted cells examined in all.

Expressed TCRB transcripts got sequenced, as all isolated RNA was reverse transcribed. Produced via immunoSEQ multiplex PCR; TCRdb's table is partial and in-frame only. The profile shows more than 130,000 clones, less than 8.5% of them singletons. Researchers reported sorting CD4+ naive, central memory, regulatory and stem cell-like memory cells via CD45RO/CCR7/CD25/CD127/CD95/CD27. Overall study results and limits: For Type 1 diabetes patients, all four CD4+ subsets carried TCRB CDR3s that were moderately but significantly shorter. Naive, central memory and Treg TCRB repertoires seemed to resemble each other more closely in patients than they did in healthy donors.

As concerns this clone: Antigen: not known.

Germline V CDR1 and CDR2: GTSNPN, SVGIG (reference sequence). V gave up 4 bases and J gave up 4 bases, with 14 bases separating them. The CDR3 has 15 residues. The receptor was derived from a woman in her twenties or thirties in good health. The sequenced sample was central memory CD4+ T cells from blood. V gene TRBV30 combines with J gene TRBJ2-6, with D unclear. CDR3 residues: CAWIQAPLGANVLTF. CDR3 DNA: TGTGCCTGGATCCAAGCGCCTCTGGGGGCCAACGTCCTGACTTTC.